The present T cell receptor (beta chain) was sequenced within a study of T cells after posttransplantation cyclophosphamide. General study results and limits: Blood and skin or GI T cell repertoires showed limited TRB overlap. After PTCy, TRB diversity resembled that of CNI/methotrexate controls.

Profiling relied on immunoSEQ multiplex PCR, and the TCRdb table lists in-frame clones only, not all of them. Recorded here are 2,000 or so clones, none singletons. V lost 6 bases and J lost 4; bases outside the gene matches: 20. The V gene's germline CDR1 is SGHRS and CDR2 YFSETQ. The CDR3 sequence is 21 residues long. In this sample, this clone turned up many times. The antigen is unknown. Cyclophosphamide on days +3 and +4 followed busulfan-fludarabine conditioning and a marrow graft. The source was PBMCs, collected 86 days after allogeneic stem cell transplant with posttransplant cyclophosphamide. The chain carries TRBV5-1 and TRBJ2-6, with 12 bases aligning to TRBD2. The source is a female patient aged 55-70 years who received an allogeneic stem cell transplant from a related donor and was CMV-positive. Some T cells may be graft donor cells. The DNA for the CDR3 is TGCGCCAGCAACCCCGGGACAGGGATCGCTAGCGGGAGGGCCGGGGCCAACGTCCTGACTTTC. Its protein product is CASNPGTGIASGRAGANVLTF.